One sample yielded the 11 T cell receptor beta chains listed below, sequenced in a study of early T cells in non-severe SARS-CoV-2 infection (dated by TCRdb to 2020 to 2023). The library relied on 5' RACE. The sequencer was a NextSeq 500. TCRdb took the public reads, trimmed them with fastp at Q25, ran MiXCR for clone calling and kept in-frame beta chains. For every CDR3 protein sequence, its rows merge into one entry that carries the most common genes and DNA. This sample lists 80,000 or so distinct CDR3 sequences; roughly 12% were detected once. The ten largest clones take up around 3.7% of the sample. Material for sequencing was whole blood. All receptors come from an adult who was a healthcare worker with PCR-confirmed SARS-CoV-2 infection or an uninfected control (not recorded which).

Only a few counts were recorded for this clonotype. The chain is built from TRBV7-8 and TRBJ2-3; perhaps TRBD1 as D (5 bases). V dropped 0 bases and J dropped 5 bases, with 9 bases sitting between them. From germline, CDR1 is SGHVS and CDR2 FQNEAQ. The CDR3 sequence is 14 residues long. This CDR3 is CASSLAPQGDTQYF. CDR3 nucleotides: TGTGCCAGCAGCTTAGCACCCCAGGGAGATACGCAGTATTTT.

As to this clonotype: A clone one base away is much larger, so this may be a read error. CDR3 sequence reads: CASSQRAGVSTDTRYF. CDR3 sequence (DNA): TGCGCCAGCAGCCAACGGGCGGGGGTTAGCACAGATACGCGGTATTTT. This sequence joins TRBV4-1 and TRBJ2-3; 7 bases are shared with TRBD2. This CDR3 is built from 16 residues. Germline V gene data show CDR1 as MGHRA and CDR2 as YSYEKL.

The chain couples TRBV20-1 to TRBJ1-2; D is uncertain. CDR1 is DFQATT, CDR2 SNEGSKA, per germline (reference sequence). The V end lost 3 bases, the J end lost 8 bases, and 10 bases lay between the germline ends. The CDR3 totals 11 residues. CDR3 loop: CSASSSVGYTF. CDR3 sequence (DNA): TGCAGTGCTAGTTCGTCCGTCGGCTACACCTTC.

There are many counts of this clonotype. The chain recombines TRBV10-1 with TRBJ1-2; the match to TRBD1 covers 8 bases. The CDR3 has 16 residues. Trimming took 6 bases from V and 7 from J; bases not matched to a gene: 16. Germline loops: CDR1 WNHNN, CDR2 SYGVQD (reference sequence). CDR3 in amino acids: CASSPLTWTGNCGYTF. CDR3 DNA sequence: TGCGCCAGCAGCCCCCTCACCTGGACAGGGAATTGTGGCTACACCTTC.

This clonotype was seen ten or more times. The V and J genes are TRBV2 and TRBJ1-6; no firm D call. Trimming removed 6 bases at V and 7 bases at J, with 16 bases between. The germline gives CDR1 SNHLY, CDR2 FYNNEI. The CDR3 runs 15 residues. CDR3 DNA: TGTGCCAGCAGGGGCGAGGTTGTTCGAAATTCACCCCTCCACTTT. This encodes CASRGEVVRNSPLHF. The full variable domain, rest sourced from reference TRBV2 and TRBJ1-6, is EPEVTQTPSHQVTQMGQEVILRCVPISNHLYFYWYRQILGQKVEFLVSFYNNEISEKSEIFDDQFSVERPDGSNFTLKIRSTKLEDSAMYFCASRGEVVRNSPLHFGNGTRLTVT.

This sequence joins TRBV14 and TRBJ1-1; 7 positions agree with TRBD1. The CDR3 runs to 14 residues. The V gene's germline CDR1 is SGHDN and CDR2 FVKESK. V dropped 0 bases and J dropped 4; count of bases not matched to a gene: 2. The CDR3 sequence: CASSQEYRGTEAFF. For the CDR3, the DNA is TGTGCCAGCAGCCAAGAGTACAGGGGCACTGAAGCTTTCTTT.

There are a few counts of this clonotype. The chain is built from TRBV20-1 and TRBJ2-1, with no clear D. This CDR3 region has 15 residues. V gave up 2 bases and J gave up 2 bases, with 13 bases separating them. Germline CDR1 and CDR2: DFQATT and SNEGSKA (reference sequence). CDR3 region: CSARSATTPYNEQFF. CDR3 in DNA: TGCAGTGCTAGATCGGCGACAACGCCCTACAATGAGCAGTTCTTC.

This clonotype was counted a few times. The genes are TRBV5-1 and TRBJ2-1, with a weak D call TRBD1 (6 bases). V lost 3 bases, J lost 6 bases, and 10 bases lay in between. The CDR3 contains 13 residues. Per germline, CDR1 SGHRS and CDR2 YFSETQ. The CDR3 region has the DNA TGCGCCAGCAGCTGGGACATGGTCAATGAGCAGTTCTTC. It encodes CASSWDMVNEQFF.

This clonotype came up many times. CDR3 in amino acids: CATSTGGPGTQYF. As DNA, the CDR3 is TGTGCCACTTCAACGGGGGGGCCGGGTACGCAGTATTTT. The chain combines TRBV19 with TRBJ2-3; 8 positions agree with TRBD2. V shed 10 bases and J 8 bases; nucleotides not matched to a gene: 11. The CDR3 sequence is 13 residues long. Germline CDR1 reads LNHDA; CDR2 reads SQIVND (reference sequence).

This clonotype was recorded at least ten times. This chain links TRBV29-1 with TRBJ1-4; tentative D call: TRBD1 (6 bases). Germline CDR1 and CDR2: SQVTM and ANQGSEA. V was shortened by 7 bases and J by 6 bases, with 18 bases between the two germline ends. This CDR3 is built from 14 residues. CDR3 region: CSAQGGHVDEKLFF. The CDR3 DNA reads as TGCAGCGCCCAAGGGGGTCATGTGGATGAAAAACTGTTTTTT.

As for this clonotype: Sequence at one end of the junction differs from germline and may be a read error. The V and J genes are TRBV29-1 and TRBJ2-7, with 8 bases that match TRBD1. The CDR3 runs to 11 residues. Per germline, CDR1 SQVTM and CDR2 ANQGSEA. As DNA, the CDR3 is TGCAGCGCCGCCTCAGGGGGCTTGCCCCAATTC. Translated, it gives CSAASGGLPQF.